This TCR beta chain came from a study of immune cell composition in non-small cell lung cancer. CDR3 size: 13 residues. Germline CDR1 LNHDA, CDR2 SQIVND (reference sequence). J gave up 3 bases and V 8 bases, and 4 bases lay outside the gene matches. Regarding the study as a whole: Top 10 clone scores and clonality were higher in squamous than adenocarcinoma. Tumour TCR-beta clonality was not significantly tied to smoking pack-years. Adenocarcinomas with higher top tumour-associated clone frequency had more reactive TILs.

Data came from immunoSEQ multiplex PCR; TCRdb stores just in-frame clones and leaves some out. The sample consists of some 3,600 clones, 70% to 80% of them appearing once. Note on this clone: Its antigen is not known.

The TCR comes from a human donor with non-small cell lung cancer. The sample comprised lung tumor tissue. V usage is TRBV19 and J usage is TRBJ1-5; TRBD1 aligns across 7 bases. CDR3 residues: CASSTGYNQPQHF. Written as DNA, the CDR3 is TGTGCCAGTTCGACAGGGTACAATCAGCCCCAGCATTTT.